This TCR beta chain was recorded in a study of T cells in localized non-small cell lung cancer. Regarding the study as a whole: Sequencing covered just one tumor region, so heterogeneity cannot be ruled out. The appearance of a median 57 of the top 100 tumor clones was seen in adjacent lung.

This clone was recorded a few times. Its antigen is undetermined. After removal of 2 bases from V and 0 bases from J, the junction contained 2 bases not matched to a gene. Germline V gives CDR1 MNHNY, CDR2 SVGAGI (reference sequence). The CDR3 runs to 16 residues. Clones were read by immunoSEQ multiplex PCR, and TCRdb kept only the in-frame ones, dropping some. The sample holds 70,000 to 100,000 clones, around 82% seen once. The sequencing here drew on peripheral blood, taken before any cancer treatment. This clonotype was sampled from a female donor at least 60 years old with stage I lung adenocarcinoma. The J gene is TRBJ2-5, the V gene TRBV6-6; 11 positions match TRBD2. This CDR3 reads CASSYGTSGYQETQYF. CDR3 in DNA: TGTGCCAGCAGTTACGGGACTAGCGGTTACCAAGAGACCCAGTACTTC.